These T cell receptor beta chains were read from a single sample in a study of preoperative IRX-2 immunotherapy in early breast cancer. Profiled with immunoSEQ multiplex PCR; TCRdb holds only in-frame clones, not every one. The table shows 75,000 to 100,000 clones, with 75% to 90% occurring only once. The sample here was tumor tissue, taken after IRX-2 immunotherapy. Receptor source: a human donor with breast cancer. Both conserved end residues are part of each CDR3. The order of the fields is clone size, D gene, V gene, J gene, CDR3 DNA, CDR3 protein. D genes are given only for firm matches. Clone size is not always given. Where it is, it says once, few, many or a class for expanded clones.

size: .; D: TRBD1; V: TRBV6-8; J: TRBJ2-1; DNA: TGTGCCAGCAGTTACTCAGGGACAGGGGTTATCAATGAGCAGTTCTTC; CDR3: CASSYSGTGVINEQFF
size: .; D: TRBD1; V: TRBV14; J: TRBJ2-2; DNA: TGTGCCAGCAGCCCATACAGGGGTCCCGGGGAGCTGTTTTTT; CDR3: CASSPYRGPGELFF
size: .; D: TRBD1; V: TRBV5-1; J: TRBJ2-5; DNA: TGCGCCAGCAGCTTATCCACATCAACGACAGGGTTCCAAGAGACCCAGTACTTC; CDR3: CASSLSTSTTGFQETQYF
size: .; D: .; V: TRBV18; J: TRBJ1-5; DNA: TGTGCCAGCTCACCAGCAGGGGCTGGTAATCAGCCCCAGCATTTT; CDR3: CASSPAGAGNQPQHF
size: .; D: TRBD1; V: TRBV18; J: TRBJ2-7; DNA: TGTGCCAGCTCACCATTGACAGGGAAAGCCACTAACGAGCAGTACTTC; CDR3: CASSPLTGKATNEQYF
size: .; D: TRBD1; V: TRBV7-6; J: TRBJ2-7; DNA: TGTGCCAGCAGCTCTCGGACAGGCCTGGGGGAGCAGTACTTC; CDR3: CASSSRTGLGEQYF
size: .; D: .; V: TRBV5-1; J: TRBJ1-1; DNA: TGCGCCAGCAGCTTGGCCTTTGGGCAGATTGAAGCTTTCTTT; CDR3: CASSLAFGQIEAFF
size: once; D: TRBD2; V: TRBV10-2; J: TRBJ2-5; DNA: TGCGCCAGCAGTGAGCAGCCGGGACTAGCAGGAGGTTCAGAGACCCAGTACTTC; CDR3: CASSEQPGLAGGSETQYF
size: .; D: .; V: TRBV6-7; J: TRBJ1-2; DNA: TGTGCCAGCAGTGAAGCGGCCAGGGACTACACCTTC; CDR3: CASSEAARDYTF
size: .; D: TRBD1; V: TRBV29-1; J: TRBJ1-2; DNA: TGCAGCGTTGTGGGGGACAGTACTTATGGCTACACCTTC; CDR3: CSVVGDSTYGYTF
size: few; D: TRBD2; V: TRBV7-6; J: TRBJ2-1; DNA: TGTGCCAGCAGCTCAGCGGGGGAATACAATGAGCAGTTCTTC; CDR3: CASSSAGEYNEQFF
size: few; D: TRBD2; V: TRBV11-3; J: TRBJ2-1; DNA: TGTGCCAGCAGCCAAGGTCTTTTTGAGCGGGACTGGGATGAGCAGTTCTTC; CDR3: CASSQGLFERDWDEQFF
size: .; D: .; V: TRBV5-1; J: TRBJ1-4; DNA: TGCGCCAGCAGCTGGGGGGCAGGAGCCGCTCGGGACCATCTTAATGAAAAACTGTTTTTT; CDR3: CASSWGAGAARDHLNEKLFF
size: .; D: .; V: TRBV23-1; J: TRBJ1-5; DNA: TGCGCCAGCAGCCAAGATGGTTCGGGGCCGGAGCCCCAGCATTTT; CDR3: CASSQDGSGPEPQHF
size: many; D: .; V: TRBV18; J: TRBJ2-1; DNA: TGTGCCAGCTCACCACAAACAGGCCCTCACAGCCTATACAATGAGCAGTTCTTC; CDR3: CASSPQTGPHSLYNEQFF
size: .; D: .; V: TRBV6-1; J: TRBJ1-1; DNA: TGTGCCATCAGTGAAGGCGGGAATGAAGCTTTCTTT; CDR3: CAISEGGNEAFF
size: .; D: .; V: TRBV1; J: TRBJ1-4; DNA: TGCGCCAGCAGCCAACTGTGGGGCATGGATGAAAAACTGTTTTTT; CDR3: CASSQLWGMDEKLFF
size: .; D: TRBD1; V: TRBV19; J: TRBJ1-5; DNA: TGTGCCAGTAGTATACAGGGGGCGTCTAGTCAGCCCCAGCATTTT; CDR3: CASSIQGASSQPQHF
size: .; D: .; V: TRBV5-1; J: TRBJ2-3; DNA: TGCGCCAGCAGGGAAAGGACTGAAAGCACAGATACGCAGTATTTT; CDR3: CASRERTESTDTQYF
size: .; D: TRBD1; V: TRBV28; J: TRBJ1-2; DNA: TGTGCCAGCACTAAGGGGACAGGGTCGGTGGACTATGGCTACACCTTC; CDR3: CASTKGTGSVDYGYTF
size: few; D: .; V: TRBV6-7; J: TRBJ2-3; DNA: TGTGCCAGCAGGGCGGGAGATACGCAGTATTTT; CDR3: CASRAGDTQYF
size: .; D: .; V: TRBV29-1; J: TRBJ2-1; DNA: TGCAGCGTTGAAGGGACAGACTACAATGAGCAGTTCTTC; CDR3: CSVEGTDYNEQFF
size: .; D: .; V: TRBV30; J: TRBJ2-7; DNA: TGTGCCTGGAGTAAAGCACAGGCGGTTACGAAGCAGTACTTC; CDR3: CAWSKAQAVTKQYF
size: .; D: .; V: TRBV11-3; J: TRBJ1-2; DNA: TGTGCCAGCAGTCCGACAGCCCTCGTCTATGGCTACACCTTC; CDR3: CASSPTALVYGYTF
size: .; D: .; V: TRBV28; J: TRBJ1-5; DNA: TGTGCCAGCAGTCTAAACCGGGGCCAGGGGCAGCCCCAGCATTTT; CDR3: CASSLNRGQGQPQHF
size: .; D: TRBD1; V: TRBV19; J: TRBJ2-7; DNA: TGTGCCAGTAGTGCACCAGGGGGCGTGGACGAGCAGTACTTC; CDR3: CASSAPGGVDEQYF
size: .; D: .; V: TRBV6-8; J: TRBJ1-3; DNA: TGTGCCAGCAGGCGCGGGGGGCCCGGAAACACCATATATTTT; CDR3: CASRRGGPGNTIYF
size: once; D: .; V: TRBV10-2; J: TRBJ2-7; DNA: TGCGCCAGCAGCTTGGGGGCCTCCTACGAGCAGTACTTC; CDR3: CASSLGASYEQYF
size: .; D: TRBD1; V: TRBV23-1; J: TRBJ1-4; DNA: TGCGCCAGCAGTCATTACGGGACAGGGGATGAAAAACTGTTTTTT; CDR3: CASSHYGTGDEKLFF
size: .; D: TRBD1; V: TRBV19; J: TRBJ2-7; DNA: TGTGCCAGTAGTATACGACAGGGGAACGAGCAGTACTTC; CDR3: CASSIRQGNEQYF
size: once; D: TRBD2; V: TRBV6-8; J: TRBJ2-1; DNA: TGTGCCAGCAGTCGCGGGGGAGCTAGCGGGAGAGAGCAGTTCTTC; CDR3: CASSRGGASGREQFF
size: .; D: .; V: TRBV6-8; J: TRBJ1-1; DNA: TGTGCCAGCCGGAGGGGTAAGAACACTGAAGCTTTCTTT; CDR3: CASRRGKNTEAFF
size: .; D: .; V: TRBV1; J: TRBJ2-5; DNA: TGCGCCAGCAGCCAAGGGGGTCCTCCGGAGACCCAGTACTTC; CDR3: CASSQGGPPETQYF
size: .; D: .; V: TRBV29-1; J: TRBJ2-2; DNA: TGCAGCGTTGTTAGTGGTGGGAGCACGGCCGGGGAGCTGTTTTTT; CDR3: CSVVSGGSTAGELFF
size: .; D: .; V: TRBV6-8; J: TRBJ2-3; DNA: TGTGCCAGCAGGGAGCAACAGGGACGAGTGCCAGATACGCAGTATTTT; CDR3: CASREQQGRVPDTQYF
size: .; D: .; V: TRBV5-1; J: TRBJ1-6; DNA: TGCGCCAGCAGCTTGGTCTCAGGTAGTTCACCCCTCCACTTT; CDR3: CASSLVSGSSPLHF
size: .; D: TRBD2; V: TRBV5-1; J: TRBJ2-1; DNA: TGCGCCAGCGACCCGGTGGGGACTAGCGGGGCCGAGCAGTTCTTC; CDR3: CASDPVGTSGAEQFF
size: once; D: .; V: TRBV1; J: TRBJ1-3; DNA: TGCGCCAGCAGCCAATTAGCCGGGACAGGGGTTGGAAACACCATATATTTT; CDR3: CASSQLAGTGVGNTIYF
size: .; D: TRBD1; V: TRBV19; J: TRBJ2-6; DNA: TGTGCCAGTAGTAAGGACAGGCGGGTCCCTGGGGCCAACGTCCTGACTTTC; CDR3: CASSKDRRVPGANVLTF
size: .; D: .; V: TRBV7-6; J: TRBJ2-7; DNA: TGTGCCAGCAGCTTGGCCGGAAGAGGGATGGGCGAGCAGTACTTC; CDR3: CASSLAGRGMGEQYF
size: .; D: .; V: TRBV19; J: TRBJ1-3; DNA: TGTGCCAGTAGTCCTTCAGGAATGGACGGAAACACCATATATTTT; CDR3: CASSPSGMDGNTIYF